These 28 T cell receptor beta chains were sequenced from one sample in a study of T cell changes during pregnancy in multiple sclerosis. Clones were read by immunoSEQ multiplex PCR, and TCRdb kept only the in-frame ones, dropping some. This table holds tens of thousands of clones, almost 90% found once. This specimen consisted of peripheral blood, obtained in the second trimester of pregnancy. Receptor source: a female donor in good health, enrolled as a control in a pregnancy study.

The CDR3, as DNA: TGCGCCAGCGGGATAGGGGTGGGCACTGAAGCTTTCTTT. Amino acids: CASGIGVGTEAFF. The V and J genes are TRBV10-2 and TRBJ1-1, with a tentative D call TRBD1 (5 bases). The CDR3 covers 13 residues. The V gene lost 8 bases and the J gene lost 4 bases, with 14 bases spanning the gap. CDR1 and CDR2 (germline): WSHSY, SAAADI.

The CDR3 DNA sequence: TGTGCCTGGAGCCTCGGCGGTAACACAGATACGCAGTATTTT. This encodes CAWSLGGNTDTQYF. The chain employs TRBV30 and TRBJ2-3; D unresolved. Germline assignment: CDR1 GTSNPN and CDR2 SVGIG (reference sequence). V shed 3 bases and J shed 2 bases, with 12 bases lying between them. CDR3 length: 14 amino acids.

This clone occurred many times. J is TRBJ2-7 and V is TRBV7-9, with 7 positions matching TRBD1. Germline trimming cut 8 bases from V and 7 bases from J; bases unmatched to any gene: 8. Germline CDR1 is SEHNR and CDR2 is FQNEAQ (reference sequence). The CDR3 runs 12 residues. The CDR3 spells CASRSQGREQYF. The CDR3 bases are TGTGCCAGCCGATCACAGGGGCGGGAGCAGTACTTC.

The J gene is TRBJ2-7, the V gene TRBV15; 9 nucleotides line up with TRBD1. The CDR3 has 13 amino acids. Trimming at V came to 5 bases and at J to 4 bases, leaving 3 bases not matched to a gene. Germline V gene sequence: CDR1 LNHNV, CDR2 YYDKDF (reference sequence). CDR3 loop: CATSADRGYEQYF. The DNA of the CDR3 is TGTGCCACCAGCGCGGACAGGGGATACGAGCAGTACTTC.

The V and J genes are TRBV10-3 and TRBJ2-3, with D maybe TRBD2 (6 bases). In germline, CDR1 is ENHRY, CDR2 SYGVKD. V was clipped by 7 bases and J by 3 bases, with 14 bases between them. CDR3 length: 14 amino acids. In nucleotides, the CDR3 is TGTGCCATCAACTCCCGGGAGACAACAGATACGCAGTATTTT. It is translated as CAINSRETTDTQYF.

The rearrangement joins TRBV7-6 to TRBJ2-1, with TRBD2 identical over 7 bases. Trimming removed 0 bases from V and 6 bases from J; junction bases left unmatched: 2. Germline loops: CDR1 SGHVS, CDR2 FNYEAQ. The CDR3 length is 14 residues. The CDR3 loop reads CASSLAGGPNEQFF. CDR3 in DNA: TGTGCCAGCAGCTTAGCGGGAGGGCCCAATGAGCAGTTCTTC.

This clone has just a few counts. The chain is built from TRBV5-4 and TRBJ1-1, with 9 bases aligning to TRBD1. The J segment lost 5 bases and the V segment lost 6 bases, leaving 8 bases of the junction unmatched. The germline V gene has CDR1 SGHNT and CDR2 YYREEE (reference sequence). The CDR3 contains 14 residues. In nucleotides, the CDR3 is TGTGCCAGCACCCTGGGACAGGGAGGAACTGAAGCTTTCTTT. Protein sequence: CASTLGQGGTEAFF.

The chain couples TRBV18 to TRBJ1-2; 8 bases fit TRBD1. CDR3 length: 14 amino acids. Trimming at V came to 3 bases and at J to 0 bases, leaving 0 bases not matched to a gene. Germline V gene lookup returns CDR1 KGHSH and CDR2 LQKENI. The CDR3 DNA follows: TGTGCCAGCTCACCGGACAGGGCTAACTATGGCTACACCTTC. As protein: CASSPDRANYGYTF.

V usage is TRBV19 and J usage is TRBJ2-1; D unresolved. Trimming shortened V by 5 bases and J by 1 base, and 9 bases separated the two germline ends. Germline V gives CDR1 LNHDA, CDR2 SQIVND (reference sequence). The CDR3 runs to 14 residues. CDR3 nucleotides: TGTGCCAGTAGTCTCGCGGCATCCTACAATGAGCAGTTCTTC. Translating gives CASSLAASYNEQFF.

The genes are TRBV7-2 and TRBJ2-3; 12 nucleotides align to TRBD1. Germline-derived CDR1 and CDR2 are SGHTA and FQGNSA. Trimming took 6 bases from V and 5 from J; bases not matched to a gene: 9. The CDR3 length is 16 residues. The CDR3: CASSLTGTGGLDTQYF. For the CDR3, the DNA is TGTGCCAGCAGTTTAACCGGGACAGGGGGCTTAGATACGCAGTATTTT.

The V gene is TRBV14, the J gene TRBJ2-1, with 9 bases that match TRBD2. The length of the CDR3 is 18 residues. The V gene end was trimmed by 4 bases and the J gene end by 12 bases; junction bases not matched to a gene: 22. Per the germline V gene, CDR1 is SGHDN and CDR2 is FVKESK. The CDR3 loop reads CASSLIPAGTSFPKGQFF. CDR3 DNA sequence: TGTGCCAGCAGCCTCATACCTGCCGGGACTAGCTTCCCTAAGGGGCAGTTCTTC.

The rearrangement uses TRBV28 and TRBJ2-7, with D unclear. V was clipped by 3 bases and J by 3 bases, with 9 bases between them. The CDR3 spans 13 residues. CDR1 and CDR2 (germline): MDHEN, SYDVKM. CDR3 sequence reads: CASSFAAIYEQYF. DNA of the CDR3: TGTGCCAGCAGTTTTGCGGCGATCTACGAGCAGTACTTC.

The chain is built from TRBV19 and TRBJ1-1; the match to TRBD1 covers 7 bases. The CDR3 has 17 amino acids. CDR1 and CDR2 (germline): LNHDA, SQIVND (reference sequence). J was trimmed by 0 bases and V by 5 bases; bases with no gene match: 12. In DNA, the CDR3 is TGTGCCAGTAGTGCCATCCGGACAGGAAGGGTGAACACTGAAGCTTTCTTT. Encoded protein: CASSAIRTGRVNTEAFF. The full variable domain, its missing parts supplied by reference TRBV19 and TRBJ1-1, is DGGITQSPKYLFRKEGQNVTLSCEQNLNHDAMYWYRQDPGQGLRLIYYSQIVNDFQKGDIAEGYSVSREKKESFPLTVTSAQKNPTAFYLCASSAIRTGRVNTEAFFGQGTRLTVV.

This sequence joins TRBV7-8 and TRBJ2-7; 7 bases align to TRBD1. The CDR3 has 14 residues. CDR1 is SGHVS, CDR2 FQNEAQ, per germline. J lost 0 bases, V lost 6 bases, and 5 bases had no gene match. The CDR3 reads CASRGQSSSYEQYF. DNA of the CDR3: TGTGCCAGCAGGGGACAGTCTAGCTCCTACGAGCAGTACTTC.

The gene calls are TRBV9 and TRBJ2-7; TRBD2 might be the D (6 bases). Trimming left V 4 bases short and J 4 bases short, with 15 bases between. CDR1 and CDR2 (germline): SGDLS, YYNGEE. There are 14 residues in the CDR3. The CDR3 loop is CASSIDSGEYEQYF. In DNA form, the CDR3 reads TGTGCCAGCAGCATAGACTCGGGAGAGTACGAGCAGTACTTC.

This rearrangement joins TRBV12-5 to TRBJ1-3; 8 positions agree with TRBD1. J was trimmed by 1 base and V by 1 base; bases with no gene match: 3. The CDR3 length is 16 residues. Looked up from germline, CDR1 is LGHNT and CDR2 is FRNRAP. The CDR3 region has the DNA TGTGCTAGTGGTTTGGACCGGACAGGGTCTGGAAACACCATATATTTT. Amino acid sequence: CASGLDRTGSGNTIYF.

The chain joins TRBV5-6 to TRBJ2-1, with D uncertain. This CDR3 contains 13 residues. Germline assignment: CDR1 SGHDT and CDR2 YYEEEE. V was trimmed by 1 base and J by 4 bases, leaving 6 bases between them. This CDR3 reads CASSLRGYNEQFF. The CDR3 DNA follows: TGTGCCAGCAGCTTGAGAGGTTACAATGAGCAGTTCTTC.

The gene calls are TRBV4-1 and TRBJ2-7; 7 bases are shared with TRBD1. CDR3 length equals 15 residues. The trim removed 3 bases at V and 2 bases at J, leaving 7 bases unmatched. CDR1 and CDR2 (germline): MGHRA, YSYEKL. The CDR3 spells CASSHSSGQPYEQYF. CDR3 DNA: TGCGCCAGCAGCCATTCATCGGGACAGCCCTACGAGCAGTACTTC.

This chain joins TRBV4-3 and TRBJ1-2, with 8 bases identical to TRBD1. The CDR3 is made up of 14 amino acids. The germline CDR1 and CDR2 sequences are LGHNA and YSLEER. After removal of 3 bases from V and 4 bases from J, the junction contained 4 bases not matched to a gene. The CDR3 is CASSQTGTGYGYTF. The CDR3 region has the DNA TGCGCCAGCAGCCAGACCGGGACAGGCTATGGCTACACCTTC.

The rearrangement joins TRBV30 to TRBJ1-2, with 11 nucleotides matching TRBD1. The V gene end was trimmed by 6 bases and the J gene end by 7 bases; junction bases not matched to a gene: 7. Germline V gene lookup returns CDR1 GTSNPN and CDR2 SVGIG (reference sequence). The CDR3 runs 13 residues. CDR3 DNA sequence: TGTGCCTGTAACCGGGACAGGGGGTTTGGCTACACCTTC. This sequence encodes CACNRDRGFGYTF.

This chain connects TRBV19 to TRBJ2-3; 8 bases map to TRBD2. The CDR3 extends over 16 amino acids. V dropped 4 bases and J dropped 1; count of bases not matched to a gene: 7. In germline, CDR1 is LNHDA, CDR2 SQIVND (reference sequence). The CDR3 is CASSNPGLGGTDTQYF. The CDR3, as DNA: TGTGCCAGTAGTAACCCGGGACTAGGGGGCACAGATACGCAGTATTTT.

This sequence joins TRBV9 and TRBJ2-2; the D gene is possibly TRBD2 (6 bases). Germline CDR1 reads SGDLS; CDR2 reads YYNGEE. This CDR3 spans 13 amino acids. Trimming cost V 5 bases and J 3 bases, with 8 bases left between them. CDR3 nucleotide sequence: TGTGCCAGCAGTCTAGCGTACACCGGGGAGCTGTTTTTT. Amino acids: CASSLAYTGELFF.

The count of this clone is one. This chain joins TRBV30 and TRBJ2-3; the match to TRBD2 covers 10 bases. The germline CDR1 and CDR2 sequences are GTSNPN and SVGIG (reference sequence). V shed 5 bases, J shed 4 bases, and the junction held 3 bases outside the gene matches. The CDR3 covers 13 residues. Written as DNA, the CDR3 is TGTGCCTGGGAACTAGCGGGGCCAGATACGCAGTATTTT. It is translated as CAWELAGPDTQYF. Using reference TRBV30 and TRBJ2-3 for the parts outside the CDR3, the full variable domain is SQTIHQWPATLVQPVGSPLSLECTVEGTSNPNLYWYRQAAGRGLQLLFYSVGIGQISSEVPQNLSASRPQDRQFILSSKKLLLSDSGFYLCAWELAGPDTQYFGPGTRLTVL.

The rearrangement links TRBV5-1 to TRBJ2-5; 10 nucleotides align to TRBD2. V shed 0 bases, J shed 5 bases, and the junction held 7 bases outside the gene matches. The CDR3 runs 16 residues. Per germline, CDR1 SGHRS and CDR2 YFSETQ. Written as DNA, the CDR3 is TGCGCCAGCAGCTTGGAAGGACTAGCGGCTAGGGAGACCCAGTACTTC. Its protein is CASSLEGLAARETQYF.

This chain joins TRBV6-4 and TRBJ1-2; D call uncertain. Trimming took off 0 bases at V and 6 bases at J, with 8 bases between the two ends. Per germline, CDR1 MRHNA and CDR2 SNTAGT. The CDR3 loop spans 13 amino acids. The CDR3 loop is CASSDSELNGYTF. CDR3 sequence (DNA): TGTGCCAGCAGTGACTCGGAGTTAAATGGCTACACCTTC.

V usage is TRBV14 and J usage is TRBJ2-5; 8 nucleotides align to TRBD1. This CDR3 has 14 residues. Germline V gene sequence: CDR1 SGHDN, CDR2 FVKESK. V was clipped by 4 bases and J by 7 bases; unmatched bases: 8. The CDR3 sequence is CASSPGQGRGTQYF. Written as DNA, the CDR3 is TGTGCCAGCAGCCCCGGACAGGGACGGGGGACCCAGTACTTC.

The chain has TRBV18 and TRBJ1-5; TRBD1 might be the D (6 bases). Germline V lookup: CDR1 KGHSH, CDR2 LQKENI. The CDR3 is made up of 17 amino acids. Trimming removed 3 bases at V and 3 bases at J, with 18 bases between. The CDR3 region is CASSPTPPGQSNQPQHF. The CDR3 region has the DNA TGTGCCAGCTCACCGACCCCCCCAGGACAGTCCAATCAGCCCCAGCATTTT.

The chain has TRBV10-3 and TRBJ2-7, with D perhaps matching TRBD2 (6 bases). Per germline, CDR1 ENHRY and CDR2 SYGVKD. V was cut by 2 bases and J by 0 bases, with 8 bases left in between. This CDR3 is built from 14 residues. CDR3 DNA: TGTGCCATCAGTGAGCTAGCGCGCTCCTACGAGCAGTACTTC. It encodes CAISELARSYEQYF.